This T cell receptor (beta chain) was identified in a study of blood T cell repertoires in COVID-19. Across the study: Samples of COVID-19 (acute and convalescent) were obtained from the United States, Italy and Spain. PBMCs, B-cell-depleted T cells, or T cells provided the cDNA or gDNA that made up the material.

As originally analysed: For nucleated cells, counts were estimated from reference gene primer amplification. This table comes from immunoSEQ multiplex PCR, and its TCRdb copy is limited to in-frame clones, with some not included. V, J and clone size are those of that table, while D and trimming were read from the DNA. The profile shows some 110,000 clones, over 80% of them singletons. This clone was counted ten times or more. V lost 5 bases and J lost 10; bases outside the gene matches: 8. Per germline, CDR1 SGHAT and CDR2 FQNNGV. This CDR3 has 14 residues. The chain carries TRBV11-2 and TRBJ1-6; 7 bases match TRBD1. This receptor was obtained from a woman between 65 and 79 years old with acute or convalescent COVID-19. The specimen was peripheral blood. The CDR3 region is CASSPTGADSPLHF. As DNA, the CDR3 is TGTGCCAGCAGCCCTACAGGGGCGGACTCACCCCTCCACTTT.